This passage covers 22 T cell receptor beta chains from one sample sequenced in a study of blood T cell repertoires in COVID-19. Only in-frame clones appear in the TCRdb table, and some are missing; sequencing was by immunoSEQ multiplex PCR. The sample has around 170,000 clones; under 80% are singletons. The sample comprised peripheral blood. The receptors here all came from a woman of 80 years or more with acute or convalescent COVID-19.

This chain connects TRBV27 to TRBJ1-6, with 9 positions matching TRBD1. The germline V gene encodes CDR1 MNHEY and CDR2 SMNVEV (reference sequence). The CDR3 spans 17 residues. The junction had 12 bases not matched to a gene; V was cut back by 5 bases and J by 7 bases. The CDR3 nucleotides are TGTGCCAGCAGTCCATTCGGGACAGGGAAGCACAATTCACCCCTCCACTTT. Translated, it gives CASSPFGTGKHNSPLHF.

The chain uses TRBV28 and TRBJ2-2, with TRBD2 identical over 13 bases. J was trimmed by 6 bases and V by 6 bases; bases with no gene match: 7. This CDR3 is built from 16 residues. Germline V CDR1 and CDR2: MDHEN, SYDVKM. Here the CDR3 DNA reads TGTGCCAGCAGCCCCGGACTAGCGGGAGTTGCCGGGGAGCTGTTTTTT. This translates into CASSPGLAGVAGELFF.

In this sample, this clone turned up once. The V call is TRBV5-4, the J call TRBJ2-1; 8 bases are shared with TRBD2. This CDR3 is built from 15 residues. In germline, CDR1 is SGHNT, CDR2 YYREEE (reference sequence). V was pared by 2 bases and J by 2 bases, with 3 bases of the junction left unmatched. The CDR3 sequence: CASSLSGSPYNEQFF. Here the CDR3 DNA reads TGTGCCAGCAGCTTAAGCGGGAGTCCCTACAATGAGCAGTTCTTC.

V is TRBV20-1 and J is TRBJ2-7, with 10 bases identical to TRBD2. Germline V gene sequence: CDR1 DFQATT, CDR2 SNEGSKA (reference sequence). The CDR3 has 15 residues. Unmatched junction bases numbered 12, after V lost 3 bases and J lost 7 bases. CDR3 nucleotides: TGCAGTGCTAGTCCTTCCACTAGCGGGACCTCTGAGCAGTACTTC. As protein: CSASPSTSGTSEQYF.

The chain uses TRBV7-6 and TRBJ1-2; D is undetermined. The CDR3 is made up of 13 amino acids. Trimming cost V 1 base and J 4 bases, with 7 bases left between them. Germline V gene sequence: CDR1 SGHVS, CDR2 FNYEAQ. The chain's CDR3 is CASSLVGGYGYTF. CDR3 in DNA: TGTGCCAGCAGCTTAGTAGGCGGCTATGGCTACACCTTC.

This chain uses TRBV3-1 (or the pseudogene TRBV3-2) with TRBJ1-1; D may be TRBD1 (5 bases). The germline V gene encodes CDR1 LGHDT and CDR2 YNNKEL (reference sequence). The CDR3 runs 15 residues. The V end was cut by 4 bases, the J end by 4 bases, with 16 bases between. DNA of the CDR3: TGTGCCAGCAGCCCCTTCTGGGGCTCCCCCACTGAAGCTTTCTTT. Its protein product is CASSPFWGSPTEAFF.

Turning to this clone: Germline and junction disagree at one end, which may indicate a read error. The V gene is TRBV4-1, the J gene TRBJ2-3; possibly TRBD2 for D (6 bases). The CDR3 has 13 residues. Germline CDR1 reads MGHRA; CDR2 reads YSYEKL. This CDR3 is CASSQSPNAGQNF. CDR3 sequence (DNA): TGCGCCAGCAGCCAATCGCCAAACGCGGGGCAAAATTTT.

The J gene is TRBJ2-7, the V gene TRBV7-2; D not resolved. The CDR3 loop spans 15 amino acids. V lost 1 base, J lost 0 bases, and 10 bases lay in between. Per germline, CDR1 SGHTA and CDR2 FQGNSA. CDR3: CASSLESSSSYEQYF. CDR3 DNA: TGTGCCAGCAGCTTAGAAAGTTCCAGCTCCTACGAGCAGTACTTC.

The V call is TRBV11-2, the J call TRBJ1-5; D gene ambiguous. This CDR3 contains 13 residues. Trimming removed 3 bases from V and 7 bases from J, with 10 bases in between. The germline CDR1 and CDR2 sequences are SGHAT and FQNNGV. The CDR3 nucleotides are TGTGCCAGCAGCTTTACACAAGAACAGCCCCAGCATTTT. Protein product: CASSFTQEQPQHF.

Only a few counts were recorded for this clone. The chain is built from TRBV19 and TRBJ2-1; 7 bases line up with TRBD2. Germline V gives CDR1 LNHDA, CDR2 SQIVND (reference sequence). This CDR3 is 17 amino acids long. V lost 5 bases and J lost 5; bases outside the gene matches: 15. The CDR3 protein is CASSLGRRGRENNEQFF. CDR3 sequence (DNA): TGTGCCAGTAGTTTGGGCCGGCGGGGGAGGGAAAACAATGAGCAGTTCTTC. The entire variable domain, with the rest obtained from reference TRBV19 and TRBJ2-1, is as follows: DGGITQSPKYLFRKEGQNVTLSCEQNLNHDAMYWYRQDPGQGLRLIYYSQIVNDFQKGDIAEGYSVSREKKESFPLTVTSAQKNPTAFYLCASSLGRRGRENNEQFFGPGTRLTVL.

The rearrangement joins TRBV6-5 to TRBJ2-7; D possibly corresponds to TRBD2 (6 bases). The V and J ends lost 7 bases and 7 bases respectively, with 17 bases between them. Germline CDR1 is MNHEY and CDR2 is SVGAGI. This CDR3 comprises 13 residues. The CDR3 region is CASKGPYGGEQYF. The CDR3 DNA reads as TGTGCCAGCAAGGGGCCGTACGGGGGAGAGCAGTACTTC.

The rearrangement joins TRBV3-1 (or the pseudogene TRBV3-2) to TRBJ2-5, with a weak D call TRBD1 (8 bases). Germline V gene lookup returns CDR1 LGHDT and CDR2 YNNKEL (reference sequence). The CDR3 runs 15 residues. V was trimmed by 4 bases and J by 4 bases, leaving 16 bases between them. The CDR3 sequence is CASSRTGWGGETQYF. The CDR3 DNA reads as TGTGCCAGCAGCCGGACAGGGTGGGGGGGAGAGACCCAGTACTTC.

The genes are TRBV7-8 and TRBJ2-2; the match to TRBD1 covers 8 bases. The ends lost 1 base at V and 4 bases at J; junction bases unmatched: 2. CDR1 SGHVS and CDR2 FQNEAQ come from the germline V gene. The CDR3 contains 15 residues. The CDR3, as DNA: TGTGCCAGCAGCTTAGGACAGGGGTTCACCGGGGAGCTGTTTTTT. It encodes CASSLGQGFTGELFF.

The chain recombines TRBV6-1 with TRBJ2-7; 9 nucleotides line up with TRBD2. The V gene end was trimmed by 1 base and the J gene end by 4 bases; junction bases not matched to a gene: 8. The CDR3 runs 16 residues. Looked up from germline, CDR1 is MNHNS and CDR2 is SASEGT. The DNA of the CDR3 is TGTGCCAGCAGTGAAGTGGGAATAGCGGGAGTTTACGAGCAGTACTTC. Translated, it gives CASSEVGIAGVYEQYF.

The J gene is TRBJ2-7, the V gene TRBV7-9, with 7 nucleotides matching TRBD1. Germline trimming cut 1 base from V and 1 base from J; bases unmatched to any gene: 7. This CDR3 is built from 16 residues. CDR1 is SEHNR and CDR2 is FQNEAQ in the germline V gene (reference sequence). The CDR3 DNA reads TGTGCCAGCAGCTTAGGGGACAGCTTATATTCCTACGAGCAGTACTTC. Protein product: CASSLGDSLYSYEQYF.

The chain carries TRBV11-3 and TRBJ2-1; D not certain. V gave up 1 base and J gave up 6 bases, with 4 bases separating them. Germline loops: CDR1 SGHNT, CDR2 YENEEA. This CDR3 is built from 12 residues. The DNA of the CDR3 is TGTGCCAGCAGCTTAGTAGCCAATGAGCAGTTCTTC. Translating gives CASSLVANEQFF. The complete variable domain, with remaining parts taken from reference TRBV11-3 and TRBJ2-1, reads EAGVVQSPRYKIIEKKQPVAFWCNPISGHNTLYWYLQNLGQGPELLIRYENEEAVDDSQLPKDRFSAERLKGVDSTLKIQPAELGDSAVYLCASSLVANEQFFGPGTRLTVL.

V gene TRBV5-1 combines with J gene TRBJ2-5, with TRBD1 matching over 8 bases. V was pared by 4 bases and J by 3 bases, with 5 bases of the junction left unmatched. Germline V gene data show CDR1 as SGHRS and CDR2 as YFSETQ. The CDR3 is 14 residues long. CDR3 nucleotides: TGCGCCAGCAGCGACCCGGGACAGGAAGAGACCCAGTACTTC. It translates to CASSDPGQEETQYF.

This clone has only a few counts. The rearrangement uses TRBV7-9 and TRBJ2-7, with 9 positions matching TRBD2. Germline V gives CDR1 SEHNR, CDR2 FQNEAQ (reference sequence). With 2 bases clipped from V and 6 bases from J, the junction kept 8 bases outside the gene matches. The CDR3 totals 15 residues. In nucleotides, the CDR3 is TGTGCCAGCAGCTTAAGGCGGGAGGGCCAATCCGAGCAGTACTTC. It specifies CASSLRREGQSEQYF.

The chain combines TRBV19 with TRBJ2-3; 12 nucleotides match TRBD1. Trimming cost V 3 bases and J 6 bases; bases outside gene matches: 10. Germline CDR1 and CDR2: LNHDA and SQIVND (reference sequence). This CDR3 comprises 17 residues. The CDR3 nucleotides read TGTGCCAGTAGTATCCAGGTTAGGGGACAGGGGGCGGATACGCAGTATTTT. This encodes CASSIQVRGQGADTQYF.

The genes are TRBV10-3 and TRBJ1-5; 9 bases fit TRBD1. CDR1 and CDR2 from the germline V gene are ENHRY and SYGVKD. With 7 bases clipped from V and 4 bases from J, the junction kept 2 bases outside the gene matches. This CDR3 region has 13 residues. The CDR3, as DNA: TGTGCCATCAAAGGGACAGGGAATCAGCCCCAGCATTTT. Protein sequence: CAIKGTGNQPQHF.

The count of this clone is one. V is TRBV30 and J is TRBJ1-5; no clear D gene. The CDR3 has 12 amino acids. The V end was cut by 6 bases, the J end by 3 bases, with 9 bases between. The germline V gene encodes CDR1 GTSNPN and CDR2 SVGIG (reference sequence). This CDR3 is CACSQFNQPQHF. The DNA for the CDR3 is TGTGCCTGTTCGCAGTTCAATCAGCCCCAGCATTTT.

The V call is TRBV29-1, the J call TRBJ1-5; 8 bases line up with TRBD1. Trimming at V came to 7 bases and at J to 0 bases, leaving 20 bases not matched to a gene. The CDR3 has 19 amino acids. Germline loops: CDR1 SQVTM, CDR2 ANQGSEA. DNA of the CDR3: TGCAGCGGCGAGAACCCCGACAGGGGAGGAATAAATAGCAATCAGCCCCAGCATTTT. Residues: CSGENPDRGGINSNQPQHF.